These T cell receptor beta chains were read from a single sample in a study of cytomegalovirus exposure and HLA in healthy donors. Here immunoSEQ multiplex PCR was the method, and the copy in TCRdb shows in-frame clones only, minus some. The sample holds 150,000 or so clones, 77% seen once. The sequencing sample was made of PBMCs. These receptors all come from a young woman in good health and CMV-seronegative. Both conserved end residues are part of each CDR3. A D gene is named only where the DNA matches it firmly. Size values are once, few and many counts, or a class for expanded clones, and some rows have none.

D: TRBD1
J: TRBJ2-1
V: TRBV5-4
size: .
DNA: TGTGCCAGCAGCTTAGACAGGGTTAATGAGCAGTTCTTC
CDR3: CASSLDRVNEQFF

D: TRBD1
J: TRBJ1-5
V: TRBV11-2
size: .
DNA: TGTGCCAGCAGACCCCTCTCGGGACAGGGTTGTTTAGGCAATCAGCCCCAGCATTTT
CDR3: CASRPLSGQGCLGNQPQHF

D: TRBD2
J: TRBJ2-1
V: TRBV30
size: .
DNA: TGTGCCTGGAGTGCCGGGGGGGCTCCCTCCTACAATGAGCAGTTCTTC
CDR3: CAWSAGGAPSYNEQFF

D: .
J: TRBJ1-5
V: TRBV6-1
size: .
DNA: TGTGCCAGCAGTGAATGGGGGACTTACGACCAGCCCCAGCATTTT
CDR3: CASSEWGTYDQPQHF

D: .
J: TRBJ1-2
V: TRBV29-1
size: .
DNA: TGCAGCGTTGATCTCGGGAGAGGGGCTAACTATGGCTACACCTTC
CDR3: CSVDLGRGANYGYTF

D: TRBD1
J: TRBJ1-2
V: TRBV7-2
size: .
DNA: TGTGCCAGCAGCTTAGCGCAGGGGGTGGTTGGCTACACCTTC
CDR3: CASSLAQGVVGYTF

D: .
J: TRBJ2-7
V: TRBV5-1
size: .
DNA: TGCGCCAGCAGCTTAGAGGGATCGGGGAGCGAGCAGTACTTC
CDR3: CASSLEGSGSEQYF

D: .
J: TRBJ2-5
V: TRBV6-5
size: once
DNA: TGTGCCAGCAGGGGGGACTTCCAAGAGACCCAGTACTTC
CDR3: CASRGDFQETQYF

D: .
J: TRBJ2-3
V: TRBV5-6
size: .
DNA: TGTGCCAGCAGCACCCGGTGGGGCCTGGGCACAGATACGCAGTATTTT
CDR3: CASSTRWGLGTDTQYF

D: TRBD2
J: TRBJ2-3
V: TRBV7-9
size: .
DNA: TGTGCCAGCAGCTTAGGACTAGCAGCTAGCACAGATACGCAGTATTTT
CDR3: CASSLGLAASTDTQYF